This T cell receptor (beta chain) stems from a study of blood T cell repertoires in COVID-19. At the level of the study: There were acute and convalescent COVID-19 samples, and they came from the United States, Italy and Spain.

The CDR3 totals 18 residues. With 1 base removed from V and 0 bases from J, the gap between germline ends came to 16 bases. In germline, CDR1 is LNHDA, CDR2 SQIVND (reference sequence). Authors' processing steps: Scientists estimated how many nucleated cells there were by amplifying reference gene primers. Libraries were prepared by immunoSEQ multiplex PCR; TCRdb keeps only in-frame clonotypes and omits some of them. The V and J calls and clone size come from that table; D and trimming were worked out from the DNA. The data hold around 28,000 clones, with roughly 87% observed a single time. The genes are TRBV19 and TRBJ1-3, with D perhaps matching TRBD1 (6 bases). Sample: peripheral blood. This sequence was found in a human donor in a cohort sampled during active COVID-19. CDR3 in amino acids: CASSIGPGQFSSGNTIYF. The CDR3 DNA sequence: TGTGCCAGTAGTATAGGACCGGGACAATTTTCCTCTGGAAACACCATATATTTT.